The present TCR beta chain was sequenced within a study of blood T cell repertoires in COVID-19. Looking at the study overall: The United States, Italy and Spain were the sources of the acute and convalescent COVID-19 samples.

This clone was recorded once. Self-reported history from a screening survey and questionnaire set each donor's cohort. People in the exposed group encountered a COVID-19 case within 2 weeks before entering the study. J lost 8 bases, V lost 2 bases, and 12 bases had no gene match. There are 16 residues in the CDR3. Profiled with immunoSEQ multiplex PCR; TCRdb holds only in-frame clones, not every one. The profile shows 260,000 or so clones, around 82% of them singletons. Material: PBMCs or T cells enriched from blood (not recorded which). J is TRBJ1-2 and V is TRBV23-1, with 9 bases lining up with TRBD1. TRBV23-1 is placed among ORFs of uncertain function. The receptor was isolated from a woman aged 40 to 50 who had been exposed to COVID-19. The DNA for the CDR3 is TGCGCCAGCAGTCAACTTCCGGACAGGGGTGTGTTCGGCTACACCTTC. Translating gives CASSQLPDRGVFGYTF.